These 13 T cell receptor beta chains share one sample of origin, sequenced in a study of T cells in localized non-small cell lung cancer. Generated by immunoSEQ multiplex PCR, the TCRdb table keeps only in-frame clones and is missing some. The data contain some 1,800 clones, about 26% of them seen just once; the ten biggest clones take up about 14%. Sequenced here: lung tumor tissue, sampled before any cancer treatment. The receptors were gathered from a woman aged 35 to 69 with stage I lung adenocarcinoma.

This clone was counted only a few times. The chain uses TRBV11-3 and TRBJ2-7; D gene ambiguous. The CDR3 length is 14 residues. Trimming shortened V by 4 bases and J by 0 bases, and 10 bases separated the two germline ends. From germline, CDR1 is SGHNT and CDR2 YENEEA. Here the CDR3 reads CASSSPPSSYEQYF. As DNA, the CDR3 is TGTGCCAGCAGCTCCCCCCCTAGCTCCTACGAGCAGTACTTC. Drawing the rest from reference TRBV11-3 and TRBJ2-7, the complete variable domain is EAGVVQSPRYKIIEKKQPVAFWCNPISGHNTLYWYLQNLGQGPELLIRYENEEAVDDSQLPKDRFSAERLKGVDSTLKIQPAELGDSAVYLCASSSPPSSYEQYFGPGTRLTVT.

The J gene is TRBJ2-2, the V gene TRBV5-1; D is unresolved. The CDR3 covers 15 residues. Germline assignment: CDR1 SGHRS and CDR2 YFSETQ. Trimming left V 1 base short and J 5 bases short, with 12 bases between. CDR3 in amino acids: CASSLNGPETGELFF. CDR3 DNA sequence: TGCGCCAGCAGCTTGAACGGGCCGGAAACCGGGGAGCTGTTTTTT.

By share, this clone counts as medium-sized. CDR3: CASSPSLDSYEQYF. As DNA, the CDR3 is TGTGCCAGCAGCCCTTCCCTCGACTCCTACGAGCAGTACTTC. The chain links TRBV11-3 to TRBJ2-7; no clear D. V was shortened by 5 bases and J by 0 bases, with 11 bases between the two germline ends. The CDR3 runs to 14 residues. Germline CDR1 reads SGHNT; CDR2 reads YENEEA.

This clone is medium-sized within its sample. The CDR3 coding sequence is TGTGCCAGCACCCATCGGGACAGGGTCTATGGCTACACCTTC. Protein sequence: CASTHRDRVYGYTF. The V call is TRBV12-5, the J call TRBJ1-2, with 9 bases fitting TRBD1. Germline V lookup: CDR1 LGHNT, CDR2 FRNRAP. This CDR3 is 14 amino acids long.

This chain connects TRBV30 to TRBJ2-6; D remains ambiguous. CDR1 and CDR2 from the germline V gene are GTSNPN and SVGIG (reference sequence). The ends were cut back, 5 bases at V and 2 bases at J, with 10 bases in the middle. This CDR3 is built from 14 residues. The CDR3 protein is CAWHRGAGANVLTF. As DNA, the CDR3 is TGTGCCTGGCACCGTGGGGCTGGGGCCAACGTCCTGACTTTC.

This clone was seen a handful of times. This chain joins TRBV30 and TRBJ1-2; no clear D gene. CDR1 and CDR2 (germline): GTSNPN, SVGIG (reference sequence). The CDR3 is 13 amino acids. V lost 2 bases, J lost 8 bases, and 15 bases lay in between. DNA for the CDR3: TGTGCCTGGAGTTCCGCAGCAGCCTTGGGCTACACCTTC. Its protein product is CAWSSAAALGYTF.

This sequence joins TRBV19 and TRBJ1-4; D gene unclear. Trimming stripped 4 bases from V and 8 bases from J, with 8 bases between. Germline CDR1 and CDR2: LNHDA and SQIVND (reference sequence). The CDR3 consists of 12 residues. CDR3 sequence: CASSNPLEKLFF. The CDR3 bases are TGTGCCAGTAGTAATCCGTTGGAAAAACTGTTTTTT.

CDR3 coding DNA: TGTGCCAGCTCACTCCTGCCAGCGGCAACTAATGAAAAACTGTTTTTT. As protein: CASSLLPAATNEKLFF. The chain uses TRBV18 and TRBJ1-4; D is ambiguous. Trimming took 4 bases from V and 0 from J, leaving 12 bases between them. The CDR3 runs to 16 residues. Germline V CDR1 and CDR2: KGHSH, LQKENI.

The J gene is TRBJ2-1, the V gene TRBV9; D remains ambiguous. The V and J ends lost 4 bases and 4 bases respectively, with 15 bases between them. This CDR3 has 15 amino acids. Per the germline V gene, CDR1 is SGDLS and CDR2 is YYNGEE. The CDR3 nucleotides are TGTGCCAGCAGCTGGCAACGAGGAGCGTACAATGAGCAGTTCTTC. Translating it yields CASSWQRGAYNEQFF.

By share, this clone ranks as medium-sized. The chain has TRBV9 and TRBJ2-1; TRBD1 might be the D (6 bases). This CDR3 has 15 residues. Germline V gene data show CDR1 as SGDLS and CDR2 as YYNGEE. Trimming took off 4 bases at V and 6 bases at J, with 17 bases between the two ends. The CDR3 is CASSPGTLGTNEQFF. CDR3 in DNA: TGTGCCAGCAGCCCCGGGACACTTGGTACCAATGAGCAGTTCTTC.

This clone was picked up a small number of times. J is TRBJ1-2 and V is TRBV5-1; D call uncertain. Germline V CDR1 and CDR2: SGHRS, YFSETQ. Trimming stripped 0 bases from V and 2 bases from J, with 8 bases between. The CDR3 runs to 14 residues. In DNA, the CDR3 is TGCGCCAGCAGCTTGGTAACAGAAAACTATGGCTACACCTTC. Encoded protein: CASSLVTENYGYTF.

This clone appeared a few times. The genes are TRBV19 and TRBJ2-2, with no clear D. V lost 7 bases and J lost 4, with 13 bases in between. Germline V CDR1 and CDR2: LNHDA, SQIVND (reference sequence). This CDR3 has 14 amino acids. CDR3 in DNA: TGTGCCAGTACCCCAGATACATTCACCGGGGAGCTGTTTTTT. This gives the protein CASTPDTFTGELFF.

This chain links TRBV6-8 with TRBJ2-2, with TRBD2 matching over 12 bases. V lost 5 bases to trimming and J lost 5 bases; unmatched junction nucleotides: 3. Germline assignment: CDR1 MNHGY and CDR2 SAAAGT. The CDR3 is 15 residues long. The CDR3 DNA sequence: TGTGCCAGCAGTCTAGCGGGGGGGAGGACCGGGGAGCTGTTTTTT. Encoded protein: CASSLAGGRTGELFF.